Below, 7 T cell receptor beta chains from the same sample are listed, as sequenced in a study of shared clonotypes between healthy human individuals. Profiling relied on immunoSEQ multiplex PCR, and the TCRdb table lists in-frame clones only, not all of them. This sample has approximately 720,000 clones, with about two thirds found just once. Sequenced input: memory CD4+ T cells sorted from blood. This sample's subset: CD45RA-negative fraction. The receptors stem from a woman aged 30 to 39 in good health.

The chain employs TRBV28 and TRBJ1-1; no reliable D call. Trimming removed 8 bases from V and 10 bases from J, with 11 bases in between. Germline CDR1 reads MDHEN; CDR2 reads SYDVKM. This CDR3 spans 10 amino acids. CDR3 protein: CASVRLRAFF. The CDR3 DNA reads as TGTGCCAGCGTCAGGTTACGAGCTTTCTTT.

In DNA form, the CDR3 reads TGTGCCAGCAGCACCCGGAGGAAGCGGGAGGGCTCAGATACGCAGTATTTT. Translating it yields CASSTRRKREGSDTQYF. V gene TRBV13 combines with J gene TRBJ2-3; 10 bases line up with TRBD2. With V trimmed by 5 bases and J by 4 bases, 12 bases remained unmatched. The germline CDR1 and CDR2 sequences are PRHDT and FYEKMQ (reference sequence). The CDR3 sequence is 17 residues long.

A few counts support this clone. The chain employs TRBV19 and TRBJ2-2; 12 bases are a match to TRBD2. The junction had 15 bases not matched to a gene; V was cut back by 7 bases and J by 6 bases. CDR3 length: 18 amino acids. Germline V gives CDR1 LNHDA, CDR2 SQIVND (reference sequence). The CDR3 DNA is TGTGCCAGTACCGATCGACTAGCGGGAGAGGGGGTGGCCGGGGAGCTGTTTTTT. As protein: CASTDRLAGEGVAGELFF. The whole variable domain, remainder taken from reference TRBV19 and TRBJ2-2, is DGGITQSPKYLFRKEGQNVTLSCEQNLNHDAMYWYRQDPGQGLRLIYYSQIVNDFQKGDIAEGYSVSREKKESFPLTVTSAQKNPTAFYLCASTDRLAGEGVAGELFFGEGSRLTVL.

This clone was recorded at least ten times. This specimen includes other DNA sequences encoding the same CDR3. The chain links TRBV5-1 to TRBJ1-1; TRBD1 aligns across 11 bases. The CDR3 covers 14 residues. The V segment lost 3 bases and the J segment 5 bases; nucleotides outside the gene matches: 3. Germline V gene lookup returns CDR1 SGHRS and CDR2 YFSETQ. The CDR3 DNA is TGCGCCAGCAGCTCCGGGACAGGGGGGACTGAAGCTTTCTTT. It is translated as CASSSGTGGTEAFF.

This clone occurred once. Other nucleotide sequences from this sample produce the same CDR3. The J gene is TRBJ1-3, the V gene TRBV5-1; D not resolved. The germline V gene has CDR1 SGHRS and CDR2 YFSETQ. The CDR3 length is 14 residues. The V and J ends lost 4 bases and 0 bases respectively, with 8 bases between them. In nucleotides, the CDR3 is TGCGCCAGCAGCCCTACAAGCTCTGGAAACACCATATATTTT. Its protein is CASSPTSSGNTIYF.

The chain links TRBV28 to TRBJ2-6; weak D call: TRBD1 (6 bases). The germline CDR1 and CDR2 sequences are MDHEN and SYDVKM. The V and J ends lost 3 bases and 0 bases respectively, with 18 bases between them. The CDR3 contains 19 residues. This CDR3 reads CASSFITWDTNSGANVLTF. In DNA, the CDR3 is TGTGCCAGCAGTTTTATTACGTGGGACACAAACTCTGGGGCCAACGTCCTGACTTTC.

The gene calls are TRBV18 and TRBJ2-7; no definite D call. Per germline, CDR1 KGHSH and CDR2 LQKENI. The CDR3 covers 16 residues. Trimming left V 0 bases short and J 0 bases short, with 12 bases between. CDR3 amino acids: CASSPPLAKLSYEQYF. The CDR3 DNA reads as TGTGCCAGCTCACCACCATTGGCCAAGCTCTCCTACGAGCAGTACTTC.